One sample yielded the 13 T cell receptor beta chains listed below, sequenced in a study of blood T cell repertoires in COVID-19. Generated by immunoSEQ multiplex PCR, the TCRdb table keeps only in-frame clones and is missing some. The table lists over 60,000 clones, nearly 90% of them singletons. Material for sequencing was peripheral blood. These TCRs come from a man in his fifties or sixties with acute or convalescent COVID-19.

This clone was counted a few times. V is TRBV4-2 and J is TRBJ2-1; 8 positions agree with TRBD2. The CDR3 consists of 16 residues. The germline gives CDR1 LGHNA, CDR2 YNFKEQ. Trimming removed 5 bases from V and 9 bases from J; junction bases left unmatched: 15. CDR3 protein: CASSEPGLGPPREQFF. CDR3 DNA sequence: TGTGCCAGCAGCGAACCGGGACTAGGGCCCCCCCGTGAGCAGTTCTTC.

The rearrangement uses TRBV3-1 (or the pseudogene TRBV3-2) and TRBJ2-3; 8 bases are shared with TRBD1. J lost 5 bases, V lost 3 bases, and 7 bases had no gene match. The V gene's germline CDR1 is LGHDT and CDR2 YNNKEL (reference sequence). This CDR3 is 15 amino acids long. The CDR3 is CASSHRTGSGDTQYF. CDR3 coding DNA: TGTGCCAGCAGCCACCGGACAGGGTCAGGAGATACGCAGTATTTT.

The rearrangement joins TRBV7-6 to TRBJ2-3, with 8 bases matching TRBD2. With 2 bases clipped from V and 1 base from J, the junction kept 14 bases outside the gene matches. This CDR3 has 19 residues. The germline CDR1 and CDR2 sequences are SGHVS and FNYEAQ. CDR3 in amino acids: CASSLWGTSGGGGTDTQYF. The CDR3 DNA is TGTGCCAGCAGCTTATGGGGAACTAGCGGAGGTGGGGGCACAGATACGCAGTATTTT. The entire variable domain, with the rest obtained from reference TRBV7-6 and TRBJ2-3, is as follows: GAGVSQSPRYKVTKRGQDVALRCDPISGHVSLYWYRQALGQGPEFLTYFNYEAQQDKSGLPNDRFSAERPEGSISTLTIQRTEQRDSAMYRCASSLWGTSGGGGTDTQYFGPGTRLTVL.

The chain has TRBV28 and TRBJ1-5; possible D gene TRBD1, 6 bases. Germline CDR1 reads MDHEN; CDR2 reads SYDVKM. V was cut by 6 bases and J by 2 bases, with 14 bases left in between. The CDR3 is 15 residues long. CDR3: CASRRGGAGNQPQHF. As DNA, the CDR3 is TGTGCCAGCAGAAGGGGGGGGGCTGGCAATCAGCCCCAGCATTTT.

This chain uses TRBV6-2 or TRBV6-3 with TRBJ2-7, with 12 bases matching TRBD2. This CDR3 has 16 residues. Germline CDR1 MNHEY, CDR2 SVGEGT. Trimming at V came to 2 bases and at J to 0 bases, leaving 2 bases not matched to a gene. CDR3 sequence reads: CASSYLAGGFSYEQYF. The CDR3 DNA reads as TGTGCCAGCAGTTACCTAGCGGGAGGGTTCTCCTACGAGCAGTACTTC.

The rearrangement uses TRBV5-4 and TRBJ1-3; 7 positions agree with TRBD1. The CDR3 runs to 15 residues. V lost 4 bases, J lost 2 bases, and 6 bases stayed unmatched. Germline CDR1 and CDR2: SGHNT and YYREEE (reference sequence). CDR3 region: CASSRDRAAGNTIYF. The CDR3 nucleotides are TGTGCCAGCAGCCGAGACAGGGCGGCTGGAAACACCATATATTTT.

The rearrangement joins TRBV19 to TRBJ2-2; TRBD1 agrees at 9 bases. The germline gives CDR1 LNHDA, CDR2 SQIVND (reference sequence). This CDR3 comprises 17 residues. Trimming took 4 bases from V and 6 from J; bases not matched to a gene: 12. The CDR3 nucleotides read TGTGCCAGTAGTAAATACGGACAGGGGCTGGATGCCGGGGAGCTGTTTTTT. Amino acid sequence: CASSKYGQGLDAGELFF.

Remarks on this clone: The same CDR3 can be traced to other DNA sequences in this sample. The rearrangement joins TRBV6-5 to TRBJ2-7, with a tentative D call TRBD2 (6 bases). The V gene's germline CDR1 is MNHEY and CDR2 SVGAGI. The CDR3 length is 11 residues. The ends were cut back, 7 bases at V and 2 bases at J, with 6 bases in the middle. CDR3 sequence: CASTGAYEQYF. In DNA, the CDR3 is TGTGCCAGCACGGGAGCCTACGAGCAGTACTTC.

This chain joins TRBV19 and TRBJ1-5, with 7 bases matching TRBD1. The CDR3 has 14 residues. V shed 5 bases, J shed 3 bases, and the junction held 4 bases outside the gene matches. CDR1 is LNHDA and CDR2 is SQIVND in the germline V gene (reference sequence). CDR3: CASSGTAYNQPQHF. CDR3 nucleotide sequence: TGTGCCAGTAGTGGGACAGCCTACAATCAGCCCCAGCATTTT.

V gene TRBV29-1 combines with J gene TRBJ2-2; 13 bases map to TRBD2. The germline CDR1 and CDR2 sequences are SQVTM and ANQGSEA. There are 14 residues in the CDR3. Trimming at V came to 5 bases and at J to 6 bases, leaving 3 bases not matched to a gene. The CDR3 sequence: CSVLGLAGAGELFF. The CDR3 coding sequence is TGCAGCGTTCTCGGACTAGCGGGAGCCGGGGAGCTGTTTTTT.

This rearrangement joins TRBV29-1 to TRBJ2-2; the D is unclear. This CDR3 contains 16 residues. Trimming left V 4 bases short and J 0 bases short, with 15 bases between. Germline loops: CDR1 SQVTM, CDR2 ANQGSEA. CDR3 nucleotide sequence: TGCAGCGTTGGGCCACACGCATCTGCGAACACCGGGGAGCTGTTTTTT. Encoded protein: CSVGPHASANTGELFF.

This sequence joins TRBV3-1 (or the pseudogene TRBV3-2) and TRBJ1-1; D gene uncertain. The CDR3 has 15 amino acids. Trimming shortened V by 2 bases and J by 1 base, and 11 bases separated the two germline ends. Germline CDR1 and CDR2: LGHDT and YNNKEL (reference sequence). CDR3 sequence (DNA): TGTGCCAGCAGCCAACCCCTTGGCAGGAACACTGAAGCTTTCTTT. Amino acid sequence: CASSQPLGRNTEAFF.

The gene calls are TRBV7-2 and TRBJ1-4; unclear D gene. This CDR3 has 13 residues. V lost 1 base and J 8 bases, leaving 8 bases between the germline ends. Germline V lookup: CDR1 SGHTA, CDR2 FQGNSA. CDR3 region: CASSLVQWEKLFF. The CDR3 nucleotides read TGTGCCAGCAGCTTAGTCCAGTGGGAAAAACTGTTTTTT.